These 25 T cell receptor beta chains share one sample of origin, sequenced in a study of blood T cell repertoires in COVID-19. Measured with immunoSEQ multiplex PCR; TCRdb has only the in-frame clones, and not every one. The sample includes approximately 97,000 clones, around nine tenths of them seen just once. Sequencing was carried out using peripheral blood. Receptor source: a woman older than 75 with acute or convalescent COVID-19.

The chain couples TRBV5-6 to TRBJ2-1; D not certain. Germline V gene data show CDR1 as SGHDT and CDR2 as YYEEEE. V lost 2 bases, J lost 4 bases, and 10 bases lay in between. CDR3 length equals 14 residues. CDR3 region: CASSFTPTYNEQFF. In DNA, the CDR3 is TGTGCCAGCAGCTTCACGCCTACGTACAATGAGCAGTTCTTC.

The chain links TRBV18 to TRBJ2-1, with 7 bases identical to TRBD2. Germline CDR1 reads KGHSH; CDR2 reads LQKENI. The CDR3 consists of 15 residues. Losses at the gene ends were 5 bases for V and 2 bases for J; bases not matched to a gene: 6. The CDR3 here is CASSFSAGPYNEQFF. In DNA form, the CDR3 reads TGTGCCAGCTCATTCTCAGCGGGGCCCTACAATGAGCAGTTCTTC. The full variable domain, its missing parts supplied by reference TRBV18 and TRBJ2-1, is NAGVMQNPRHLVRRRGQEARLRCSPMKGHSHVYWYRQLPEEGLKFMVYLQKENIIDESGMPKERFSAEFPKEGPSILRIQQVVRGDSAAYFCASSFSAGPYNEQFFGPGTRLTVL.

This rearrangement joins TRBV7-9 to TRBJ1-2, with TRBD1 matching 12 bases. From germline, CDR1 is SEHNR and CDR2 FQNEAQ (reference sequence). The CDR3 is made up of 15 amino acids. The trim removed 5 bases at V and 9 bases at J, leaving 10 bases unmatched. CDR3 sequence reads: CASSPPGQGAPSYTF. Written as DNA, the CDR3 is TGTGCCAGCAGCCCGCCGGGACAGGGGGCGCCTAGCTACACCTTC.

The chain has TRBV6-5 and TRBJ2-3; D might be TRBD1 (6 bases). V dropped 2 bases and J dropped 4 bases, with 10 bases sitting between them. The germline CDR1 and CDR2 sequences are MNHEY and SVGAGI. This CDR3 is built from 14 residues. CDR3 region: CASSYRGHSDTQYF. CDR3 coding DNA: TGTGCCAGCAGTTACCGGGGACATTCAGATACGCAGTATTTT.

This chain links TRBV5-1 with TRBJ1-1, with D unresolved. The CDR3 has 13 amino acids. Per germline, CDR1 SGHRS and CDR2 YFSETQ. The V and J ends lost 2 bases and 2 bases respectively, with 7 bases between them. The CDR3 loop is CASSFSGNTEAFF. The CDR3 bases are TGCGCCAGCAGCTTCTCAGGTAACACTGAAGCTTTCTTT.

The chain has TRBV24-1 and TRBJ2-5; weak D call: TRBD2 (7 bases). The V end lost 4 bases, the J end lost 5 bases, and 16 bases lay between the germline ends. The CDR3 extends over 15 amino acids. The germline V gene encodes CDR1 KGHDR and CDR2 SFDVKD. As DNA, the CDR3 is TGTGCCACCAGTGACCCCAAGGGGGGGCGGGAGACCCAGTACTTC. It codes for CATSDPKGGRETQYF.

The rearrangement links TRBV7-9 to TRBJ1-4, with 7 nucleotides matching TRBD1. CDR1 and CDR2 from the germline V gene are SEHNR and FQNEAQ (reference sequence). The CDR3 has 15 amino acids. Losses at the gene ends were 5 bases for V and 5 bases for J; bases not matched to a gene: 8. The CDR3 DNA sequence: TGTGCCAGCAGCCTCAGGGGGGAGGAAAATGAAAAACTGTTTTTT. It specifies CASSLRGEENEKLFF.

The chain combines TRBV6-5 with TRBJ2-3, with 7 bases aligning to TRBD1. The CDR3 extends over 16 amino acids. Germline V lookup: CDR1 MNHEY, CDR2 SVGAGI. V gave up 1 base and J gave up 1 base; unmatched junction bases: 5. The CDR3, as DNA: TGTGCCAGCAGTTACTTGAGGCAGGGGGGCACAGATACGCAGTATTTT. Translating it yields CASSYLRQGGTDTQYF.

This chain links TRBV7-9 with TRBJ2-7; 7 bases are shared with TRBD2. V shed 2 bases, J shed 4 bases, and the junction held 20 bases outside the gene matches. This CDR3 spans 19 amino acids. The germline V gene encodes CDR1 SEHNR and CDR2 FQNEAQ (reference sequence). CDR3: CASSLHDTVSAGVIYEQYF. For the CDR3, the DNA is TGTGCCAGCAGCTTACACGACACAGTTTCGGCGGGGGTCATTTACGAGCAGTACTTC.

The genes are TRBV9 and TRBJ2-7; the match to TRBD1 covers 7 bases. The CDR3 consists of 14 residues. CDR1 is SGDLS and CDR2 is YYNGEE in the germline V gene. V dropped 2 bases and J dropped 2; count of bases not matched to a gene: 4. The CDR3 region has the DNA TGTGCCAGCAGCGTCCGGGACAGTACCTACGAGCAGTACTTC. Translating it yields CASSVRDSTYEQYF.

The chain carries TRBV2 and TRBJ1-4; a weak D match, TRBD1 (5 bases). CDR1 and CDR2 from the germline V gene are SNHLY and FYNNEI. V was trimmed by 2 bases and J by 8 bases, leaving 15 bases between them. The CDR3 covers 15 residues. For the CDR3, the DNA is TGTGCCAGCAGTGAAAGCAGGGCATTAAGAGAAAAACTGTTTTTT. Protein sequence: CASSESRALREKLFF.

This chain joins TRBV18 and TRBJ2-7; 10 bases match TRBD2. Germline V lookup: CDR1 KGHSH, CDR2 LQKENI. The CDR3 loop spans 14 amino acids. The V gene end was trimmed by 3 bases and the J gene end by 5 bases; junction bases not matched to a gene: 4. The CDR3 bases are TGTGCCAGCTCACCCGGGACTAGCGACCACGAGCAGTACTTC. This encodes CASSPGTSDHEQYF. The full variable domain, with the rest looked up from reference TRBV18 and TRBJ2-7, is NAGVMQNPRHLVRRRGQEARLRCSPMKGHSHVYWYRQLPEEGLKFMVYLQKENIIDESGMPKERFSAEFPKEGPSILRIQQVVRGDSAAYFCASSPGTSDHEQYFGPGTRLTVT.

The rearrangement uses TRBV10-3 and TRBJ1-6; D gene unclear. Germline assignment: CDR1 ENHRY and CDR2 SYGVKD. This CDR3 is 15 amino acids long. V was clipped by 4 bases and J by 0 bases, with 7 bases between them. This CDR3 reads CAISGESSYNSPLHF. In nucleotides, the CDR3 is TGTGCCATCAGTGGGGAGAGCTCCTATAATTCACCCCTCCACTTT.

The chain joins TRBV24-1 to TRBJ1-6; D may be TRBD1 (5 bases). Trimming removed 3 bases from V and 7 bases from J, with 9 bases in between. The CDR3 extends over 14 amino acids. Germline V gene data show CDR1 as KGHDR and CDR2 as SFDVKD. The CDR3 protein is CATSDGAGNSPLHF. Written as DNA, the CDR3 is TGTGCCACCAGTGATGGGGCAGGGAATTCACCCCTCCACTTT.

The V gene is TRBV4-1, the J gene TRBJ1-1; D ambiguous. Trimming removed 1 base from V and 4 bases from J, with 7 bases in between. The length of the CDR3 is 13 residues. The germline V gene encodes CDR1 MGHRA and CDR2 YSYEKL. CDR3 loop: CASSQVVGTEAFF. The CDR3 DNA follows: TGCGCCAGCAGCCAAGTAGTCGGCACTGAAGCTTTCTTT.

V is TRBV11-2 and J is TRBJ1-2; D perhaps matches TRBD1 (6 bases). CDR1 is SGHAT, CDR2 FQNNGV, per germline. Between the trimmed V and J ends, which lost 1 base and 4 bases, there was a span of 13 bases. The CDR3 loop spans 15 amino acids. As DNA, the CDR3 is TGTGCCAGCAGCTTAGTAGAGAAGGGGGTCTATGGCTACACCTTC. Translated, it gives CASSLVEKGVYGYTF.

This clone was seen only once. The chain links TRBV15 to TRBJ2-7; perhaps TRBD1 as D (6 bases). Germline lookup yields CDR1 LNHNV and CDR2 YYDKDF (reference sequence). The V end was cut by 1 base, the J end by 5 bases, with 12 bases between. CDR3 length: 14 residues. The DNA of the CDR3 is TGTGCCACCAGCAGAGGGGGACAATTAAACGAGCAGTACTTC. Protein: CATSRGGQLNEQYF.

J is TRBJ1-2 and V is TRBV3-1 (or the pseudogene TRBV3-2), with TRBD1 matching over 7 bases. Germline V lookup: CDR1 LGHDT, CDR2 YNNKEL (reference sequence). The J segment lost 4 bases and the V segment lost 4 bases, leaving 9 bases of the junction unmatched. This CDR3 spans 15 amino acids. DNA of the CDR3: TGTGCCAGCAGCCGCCTCGGACAGGCGACCTATGGCTACACCTTC. This encodes CASSRLGQATYGYTF.

J is TRBJ1-2 and V is TRBV9; possible D gene TRBD1, 6 bases. With 0 bases removed from V and 1 base from J, the gap between germline ends came to 7 bases. In germline, CDR1 is SGDLS, CDR2 YYNGEE. This CDR3 spans 14 amino acids. CDR3 coding DNA: TGTGCCAGCAGCGTAGGGGGGCTTAACTATGGCTACACCTTC. Its translation is CASSVGGLNYGYTF.

This CDR3 is CASSYSEAGGQNEQFF. The CDR3 DNA follows: TGTGCCAGCAGTTACTCCGAAGCGGGGGGGCAAAATGAGCAGTTCTTC. V usage is TRBV6-6 and J usage is TRBJ2-1; 10 bases are a match to TRBD2. The germline CDR1 and CDR2 sequences are MNHNY and SVGAGI (reference sequence). Trimming removed 0 bases from V and 7 bases from J; junction bases left unmatched: 6. The CDR3 runs 16 residues.

The chain has TRBV5-8 and TRBJ1-6, with D possibly TRBD1 on 5 matching bases. The CDR3 is 17 residues long. Germline CDR1 SGHTS, CDR2 YDEGEE. Trimming cost V 1 base and J 3 bases, with 14 bases left between them. CDR3 sequence: CASSLWDSGSYNSPLHF. The CDR3 region has the DNA TGTGCCAGCAGCTTGTGGGACTCCGGCAGCTATAATTCACCCCTCCACTTT.

This clone came up a few times. The rearrangement links TRBV19 to TRBJ1-2; D remains ambiguous. Germline V gives CDR1 LNHDA, CDR2 SQIVND (reference sequence). The CDR3 sequence is 12 residues long. Trimming took 7 bases from V and 8 from J, leaving 14 bases between them. Here the CDR3 DNA reads TGTGCCAGTACCGATAGGAGTTGGGGCTACACCTTC. Amino acids: CASTDRSWGYTF. Drawing the rest from reference TRBV19 and TRBJ1-2, the complete variable domain is DGGITQSPKYLFRKEGQNVTLSCEQNLNHDAMYWYRQDPGQGLRLIYYSQIVNDFQKGDIAEGYSVSREKKESFPLTVTSAQKNPTAFYLCASTDRSWGYTFGSGTRLTVV.

As concerns this clone: Mismatch with germline at one junction end may stem from a read error. V is TRBV12-5 and J is TRBJ2-4; 11 bases map to TRBD1. Germline CDR1 LGHNT, CDR2 FRNRAP. This CDR3 contains 15 residues. CDR3 nucleotides: TGTGCTAGTGGTTTAGGCGGGACAGGGGGTAACATTCAGTACTTT. Its protein product is CASGLGGTGGNIQYF.

This clone was recorded only once. CDR3 DNA sequence: TGTGCCAGCAGCCTCGCAGTTGACGCGGGCCGTCGAACCGGGGAGCTGTTTTTT. Protein sequence: CASSLAVDAGRRTGELFF. V is TRBV4-2 and J is TRBJ2-2, with D possibly TRBD2 on 5 matching bases. Germline lookup yields CDR1 LGHNA and CDR2 YNFKEQ. The CDR3 has 18 residues. With 4 bases removed from V and 5 bases from J, the gap between germline ends came to 23 bases.

The rearrangement joins TRBV30 to TRBJ2-2, with D tentatively TRBD2 (5 bases). This CDR3 region has 14 residues. V dropped 1 base and J dropped 1 base, with 7 bases sitting between them. The germline gives CDR1 GTSNPN, CDR2 SVGIG (reference sequence). The CDR3 DNA sequence: TGTGCCTGGAGTGCTCGGGGGAACACCGGGGAGCTGTTTTTT. Translating gives CAWSARGNTGELFF.